This T cell receptor beta chain is from a study of PD-1 blockade in classical Hodgkin lymphoma. Regarding time point: newly diagnosed, previously untreated cHL patient sample. From thawed PBMCs, CD4+ T cells were purified using magnetic negative selection. Data came from immunoSEQ multiplex PCR; TCRdb stores just in-frame clones and leaves some out. Here the sample spans 15,000 to 17,000 clones, about 82% being singletons. Germline trimming cut 9 bases from V and 2 bases from J; bases unmatched to any gene: 5. Germline V gene sequence: CDR1 SGHRS, CDR2 YFSETQ. The CDR3 is made up of 14 amino acids. The J gene is TRBJ2-6, the V gene TRBV5-1, with 7 bases matching TRBD1. The sequenced material came from CD4+ T cells from blood. The clonotype originates from a human donor with classical Hodgkin lymphoma. CDR3 amino acids: CATQGGAGANVLTF. CDR3 DNA: TGCGCCACCCAAGGGGGCGCTGGGGCCAACGTCCTGACTTTC. Combining the CDR3 with reference TRBV5-1 and TRBJ2-6 gives the whole variable domain KAGVTQTPRYLIKTRGQQVTLSCSPISGHRSVSWYQQTPGQGLQFLFEYFSETQRNKGNFPGRFSGRQFSNSRSEMNVSTLELGDSALYLCATQGGAGANVLTFGAGSRLTVL.